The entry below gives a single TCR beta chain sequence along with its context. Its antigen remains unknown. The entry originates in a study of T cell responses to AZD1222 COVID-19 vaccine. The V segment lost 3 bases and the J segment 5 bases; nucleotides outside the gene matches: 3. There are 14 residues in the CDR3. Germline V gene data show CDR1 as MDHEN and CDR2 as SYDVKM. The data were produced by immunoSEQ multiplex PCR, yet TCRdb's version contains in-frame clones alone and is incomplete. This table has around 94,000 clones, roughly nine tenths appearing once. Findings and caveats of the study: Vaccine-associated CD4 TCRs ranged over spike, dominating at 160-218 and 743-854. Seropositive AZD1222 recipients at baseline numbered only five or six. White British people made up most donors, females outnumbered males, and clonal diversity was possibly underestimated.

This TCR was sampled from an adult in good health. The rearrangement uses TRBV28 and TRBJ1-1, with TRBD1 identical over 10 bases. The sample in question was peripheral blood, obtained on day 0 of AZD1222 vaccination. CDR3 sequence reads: CASSFRTGGTEAFF. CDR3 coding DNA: TGTGCCAGCAGTTTCCGGACAGGGGGTACTGAAGCTTTCTTT.